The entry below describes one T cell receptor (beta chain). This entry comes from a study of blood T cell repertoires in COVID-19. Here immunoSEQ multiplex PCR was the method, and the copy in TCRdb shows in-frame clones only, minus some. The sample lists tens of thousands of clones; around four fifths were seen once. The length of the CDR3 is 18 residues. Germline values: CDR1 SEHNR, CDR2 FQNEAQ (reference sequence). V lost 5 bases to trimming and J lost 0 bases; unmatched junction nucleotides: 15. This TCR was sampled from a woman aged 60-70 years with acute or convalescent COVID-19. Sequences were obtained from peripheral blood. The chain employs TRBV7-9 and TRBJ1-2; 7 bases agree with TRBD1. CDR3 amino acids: CASSKAGTDVIANYGYTF. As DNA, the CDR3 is TGTGCCAGCAGCAAGGCCGGGACAGACGTTATAGCTAACTATGGCTACACCTTC.